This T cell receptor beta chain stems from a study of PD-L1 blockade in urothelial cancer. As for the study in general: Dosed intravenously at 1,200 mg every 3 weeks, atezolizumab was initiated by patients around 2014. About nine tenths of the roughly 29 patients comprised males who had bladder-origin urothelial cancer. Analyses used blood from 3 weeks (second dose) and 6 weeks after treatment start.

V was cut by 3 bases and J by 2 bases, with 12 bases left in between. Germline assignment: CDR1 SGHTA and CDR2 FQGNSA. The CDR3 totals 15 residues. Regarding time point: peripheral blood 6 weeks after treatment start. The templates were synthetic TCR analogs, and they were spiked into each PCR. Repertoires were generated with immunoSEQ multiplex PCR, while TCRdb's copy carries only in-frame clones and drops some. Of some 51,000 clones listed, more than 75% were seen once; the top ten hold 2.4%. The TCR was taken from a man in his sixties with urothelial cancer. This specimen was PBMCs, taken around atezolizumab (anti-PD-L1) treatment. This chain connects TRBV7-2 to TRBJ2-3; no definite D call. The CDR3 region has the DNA TGTGCCAGCAGCTTCCGACAAAGAACCACAGATACGCAGTATTTT. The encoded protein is CASSFRQRTTDTQYF.